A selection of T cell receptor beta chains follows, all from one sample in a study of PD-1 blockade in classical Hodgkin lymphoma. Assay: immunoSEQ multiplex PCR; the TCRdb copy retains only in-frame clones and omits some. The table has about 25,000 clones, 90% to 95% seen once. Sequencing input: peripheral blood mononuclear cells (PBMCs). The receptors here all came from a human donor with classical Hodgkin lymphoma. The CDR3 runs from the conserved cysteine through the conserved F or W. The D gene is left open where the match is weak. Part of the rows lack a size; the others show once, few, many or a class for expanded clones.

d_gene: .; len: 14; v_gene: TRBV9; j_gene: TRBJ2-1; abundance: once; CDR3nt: TGTGCCAGCAGCGTAGATGTGAGCTACAATGAGCAGTTCTTC; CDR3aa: CASSVDVSYNEQFF
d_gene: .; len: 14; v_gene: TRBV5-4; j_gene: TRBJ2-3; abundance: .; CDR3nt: TGTGCCAGCAGCTTAACGGGTGGGGCAGATACGCAGTATTTT; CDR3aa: CASSLTGGADTQYF
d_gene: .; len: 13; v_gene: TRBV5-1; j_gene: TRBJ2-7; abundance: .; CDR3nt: TGCGCCAGCAGCTCACAGGGTCTGCACGAGCAGTACTTC; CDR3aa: CASSSQGLHEQYF
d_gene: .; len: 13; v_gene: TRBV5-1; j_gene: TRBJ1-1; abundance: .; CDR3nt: TGCGCCAGCAGCTTGCTCGGGGGCACTGAAGCTTTCTTT; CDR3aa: CASSLLGGTEAFF
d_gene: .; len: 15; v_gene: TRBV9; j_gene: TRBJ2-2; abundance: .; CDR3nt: TGTGCCAGCAGCGGGATGACAGAGATCACCGGGGAGCTGTTTTTT; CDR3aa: CASSGMTEITGELFF
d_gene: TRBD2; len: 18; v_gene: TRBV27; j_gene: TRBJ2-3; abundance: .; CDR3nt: TGTGCCAGCAGTCAAACTAGCGGGGGAACGCCCCGCACAGATACGCAGTATTTT; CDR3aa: CASSQTSGGTPRTDTQYF
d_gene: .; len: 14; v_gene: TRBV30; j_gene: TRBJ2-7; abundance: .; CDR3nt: TGTGCCTGGAGTTGGGGAGGAGAGGAGTACGAGCAGTACTTC; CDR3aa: CAWSWGGEEYEQYF
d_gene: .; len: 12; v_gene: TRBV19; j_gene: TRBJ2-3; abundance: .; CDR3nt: TGTGCCACCTCTTTTCGTCCAGATACGCAGTATTTT; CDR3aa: CATSFRPDTQYF
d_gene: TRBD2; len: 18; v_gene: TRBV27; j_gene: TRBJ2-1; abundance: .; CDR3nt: TGTGCCAGCAGTCGAGTGGGACTAGCGGGGGGCGGGTTCAATGAGCAGTTCTTC; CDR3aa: CASSRVGLAGGGFNEQFF
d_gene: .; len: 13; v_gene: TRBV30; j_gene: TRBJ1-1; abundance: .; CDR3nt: TGTGCCTGGAGTGTTGGGACCACCACTGAAGCTTTCTTT; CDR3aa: CAWSVGTTTEAFF
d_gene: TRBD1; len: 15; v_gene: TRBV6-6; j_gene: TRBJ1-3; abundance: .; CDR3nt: TGTGCCAGCAGGTTGGACAGGGCGGCTGGAAACACCATATATTTT; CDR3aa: CASRLDRAAGNTIYF
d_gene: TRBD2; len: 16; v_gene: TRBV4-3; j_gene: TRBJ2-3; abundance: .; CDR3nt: TGCGCCAGCAGCCGGTTAGCGGGGGTCCCCACAGATACGCAGTATTTT; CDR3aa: CASSRLAGVPTDTQYF
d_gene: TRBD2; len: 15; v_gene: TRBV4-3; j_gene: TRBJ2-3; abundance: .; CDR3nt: TGCGCCAGCAGCCAAGATGCGGGAGTCCCCGATACGCAGTATTTT; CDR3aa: CASSQDAGVPDTQYF
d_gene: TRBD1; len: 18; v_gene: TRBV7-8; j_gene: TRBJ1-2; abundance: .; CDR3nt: TGTGCCAGCAGCCCAGATCCCGCCGGGACAGGAAATAACTATGGCTACACCTTC; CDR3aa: CASSPDPAGTGNNYGYTF
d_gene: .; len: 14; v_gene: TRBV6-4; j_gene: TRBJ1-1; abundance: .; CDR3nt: TGTGCCAGCAGTGACTCGATCGGTAGCACTGAAGCTTTCTTT; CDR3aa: CASSDSIGSTEAFF
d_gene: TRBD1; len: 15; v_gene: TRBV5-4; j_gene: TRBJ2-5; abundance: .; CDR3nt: TGTGCCAGCAGCTCCCAGACAGGGGAGGTACAGACCCAGTACTTC; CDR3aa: CASSSQTGEVQTQYF
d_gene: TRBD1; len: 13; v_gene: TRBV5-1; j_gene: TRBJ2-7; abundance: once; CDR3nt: TGCGCCAGCAGACGGGACAGCTCCTACGAGCAGTACTTC; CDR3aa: CASRRDSSYEQYF
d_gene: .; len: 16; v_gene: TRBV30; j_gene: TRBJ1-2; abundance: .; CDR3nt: TGTGCCTGGAGCGGGGGACAAGGAGGACGAGGCTATGGCTACACCTTC; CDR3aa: CAWSGGQGGRGYGYTF
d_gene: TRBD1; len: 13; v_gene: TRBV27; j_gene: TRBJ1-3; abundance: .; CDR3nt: TGTGCCAGTCAGGGGGGCTCTGGAAACACCATATATTTT; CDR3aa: CASQGGSGNTIYF
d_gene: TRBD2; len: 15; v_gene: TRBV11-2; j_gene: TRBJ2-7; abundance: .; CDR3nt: TGTGCCAGCGGCCTTCGGCTAGCGGGAGGATCCGAGCAGTACTTC; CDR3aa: CASGLRLAGGSEQYF
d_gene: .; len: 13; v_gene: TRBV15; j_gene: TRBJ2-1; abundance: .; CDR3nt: TGTGCCACCAGCAGAGAATCATACAATGAGCAGTTCTTC; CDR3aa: CATSRESYNEQFF
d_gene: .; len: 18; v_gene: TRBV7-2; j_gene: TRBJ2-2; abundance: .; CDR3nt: TGTGCCAGCAGCCTAGGACAGGGAGGGCTCACGAACACCGGGGAGCTGTTTTTT; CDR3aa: CASSLGQGGLTNTGELFF
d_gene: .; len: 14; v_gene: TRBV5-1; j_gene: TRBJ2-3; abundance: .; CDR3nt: TGCGCCAGCAGCTTGGACAGAAGCACAGATACGCAGTATTTT; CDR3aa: CASSLDRSTDTQYF
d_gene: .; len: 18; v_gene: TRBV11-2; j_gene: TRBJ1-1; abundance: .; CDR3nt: TGTGCCAGCAGCCGAACGCCGATCTCAACCACCCCGAACACTGAAGCTTTCTTT; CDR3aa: CASSRTPISTTPNTEAFF
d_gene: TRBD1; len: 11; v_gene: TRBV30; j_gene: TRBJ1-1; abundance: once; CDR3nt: TGTGCCTGCCAGGGGGAAACTGAAGCTTTCTTT; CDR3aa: CACQGETEAFF
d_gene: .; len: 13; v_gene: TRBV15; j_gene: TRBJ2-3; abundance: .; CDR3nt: TGTGCCACCAGCAGGGCCCCCACAGATACGCAGTATTTT; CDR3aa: CATSRAPTDTQYF
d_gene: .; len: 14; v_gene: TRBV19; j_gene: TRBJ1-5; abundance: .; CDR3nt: TGTGCCAGTAGTATAGGGGGGCAGGAGCAGCCCCAGCATTTT; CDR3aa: CASSIGGQEQPQHF
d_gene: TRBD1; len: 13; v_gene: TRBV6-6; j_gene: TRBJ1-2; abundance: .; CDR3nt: TGTGCCAGCAGTTGGACAGGGGGATATGGCTACACCTTC; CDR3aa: CASSWTGGYGYTF
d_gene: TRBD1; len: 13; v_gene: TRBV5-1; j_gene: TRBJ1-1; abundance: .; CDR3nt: TGCGCCAGCAGGACAGGGCCGAACACTGAAGCTTTCTTT; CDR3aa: CASRTGPNTEAFF
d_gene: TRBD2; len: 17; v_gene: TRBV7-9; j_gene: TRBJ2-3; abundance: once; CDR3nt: TGTGCCAGCAGCATACTAGCGGGAAGTCTAGGCACAGATACGCAGTATTTT; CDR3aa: CASSILAGSLGTDTQYF
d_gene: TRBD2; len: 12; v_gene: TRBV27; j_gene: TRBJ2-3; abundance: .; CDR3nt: TGTGCCAGCAGACGGGGGGCAGATACGCAGTATTTT; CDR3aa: CASRRGADTQYF
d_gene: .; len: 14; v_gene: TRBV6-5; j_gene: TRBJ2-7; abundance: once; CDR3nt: TGTGCCAGCAGTTACTTGGACAACTCCTACGAGCAGTACTTC; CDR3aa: CASSYLDNSYEQYF
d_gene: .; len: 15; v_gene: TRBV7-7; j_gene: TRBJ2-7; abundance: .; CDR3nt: TGTGCTAGCAGCTTAGTGCCTAGTGAACTCGACGAGCAGTGCTTC; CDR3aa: CASSLVPSELDEQCF
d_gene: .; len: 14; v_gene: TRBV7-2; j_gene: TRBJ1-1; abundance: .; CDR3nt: TGTGCCAGCACCATCGGACGGTTCGGAACTGAAGCTTTCTTT; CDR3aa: CASTIGRFGTEAFF
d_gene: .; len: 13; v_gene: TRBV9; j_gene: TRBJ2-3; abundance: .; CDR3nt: TGTGCCAGCAGCGTACAGTGGGGAGATACGCAGTATTTT; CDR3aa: CASSVQWGDTQYF
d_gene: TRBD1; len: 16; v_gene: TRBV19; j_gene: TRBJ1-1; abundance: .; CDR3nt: TGTGCCAGTAGTAGGGGGACAGGGGCCATTGCCACTGAAGCTTTCTTT; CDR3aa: CASSRGTGAIATEAFF
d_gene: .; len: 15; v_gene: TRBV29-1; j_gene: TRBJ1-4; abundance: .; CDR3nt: TGCAGCGTTGAACACGGGGGTCAGGGTCATGAAAAACTGTTTTTT; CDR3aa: CSVEHGGQGHEKLFF
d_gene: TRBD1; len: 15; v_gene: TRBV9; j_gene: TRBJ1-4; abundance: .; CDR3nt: TGTGCCAGCAGCGTAGCGACAGGGCGGGGGGAAAAACTGTTTTTT; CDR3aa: CASSVATGRGEKLFF
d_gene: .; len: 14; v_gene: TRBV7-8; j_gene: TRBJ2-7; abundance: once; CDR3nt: TGTGCCAGCAGCTTAGTGCCAGGAAGCTACGAGCAGTACTTC; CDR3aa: CASSLVPGSYEQYF
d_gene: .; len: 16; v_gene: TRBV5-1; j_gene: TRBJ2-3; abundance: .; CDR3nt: TGCGCCAGCAGCTTGGACGGCGCGGTGGAAACAGATACGCAGTATTTT; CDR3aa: CASSLDGAVETDTQYF
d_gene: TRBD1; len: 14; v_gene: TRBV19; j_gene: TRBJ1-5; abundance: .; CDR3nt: TGTGCCAGTAGTCCAGACAGGGGGAATCAGCCCCAGCATTTT; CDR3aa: CASSPDRGNQPQHF
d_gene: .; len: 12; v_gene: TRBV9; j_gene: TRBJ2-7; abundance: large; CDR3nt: TGTGCCAGCGGCCAGGGTGGGTACGAGCAGTACTTC; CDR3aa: CASGQGGYEQYF
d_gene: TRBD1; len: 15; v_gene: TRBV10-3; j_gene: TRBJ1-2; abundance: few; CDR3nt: TGTGCCATCACTAGGACAGGGGGCGACGACTATGGCTACACCTTC; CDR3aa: CAITRTGGDDYGYTF
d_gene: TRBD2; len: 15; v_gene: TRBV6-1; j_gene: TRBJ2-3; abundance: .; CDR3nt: TGTGCCACTCGGACTAGCGGGACCCTCACAGATACGCAGTATTTT; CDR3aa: CATRTSGTLTDTQYF
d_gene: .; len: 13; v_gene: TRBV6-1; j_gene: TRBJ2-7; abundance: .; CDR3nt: TGTGCCAGCAGTGAAGCAGGGCCCTACGAGCAGTACTTC; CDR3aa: CASSEAGPYEQYF
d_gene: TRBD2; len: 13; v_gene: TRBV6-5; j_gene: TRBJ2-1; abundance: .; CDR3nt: TGTGCCAGCTTGGGCCTAGCGGGGGCCGAGCAGTTCTTC; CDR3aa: CASLGLAGAEQFF
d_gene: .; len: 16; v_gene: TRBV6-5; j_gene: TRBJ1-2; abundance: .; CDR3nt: TGTGCCAGCAGTTACTCGACAGGATTGAGGGCGGATGGCTACACCTTC; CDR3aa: CASSYSTGLRADGYTF
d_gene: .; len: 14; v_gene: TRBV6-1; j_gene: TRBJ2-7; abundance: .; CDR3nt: TGTGCCAGTGCCCGCGCCGGGACCTCGAACGAGCAGTACTTC; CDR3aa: CASARAGTSNEQYF
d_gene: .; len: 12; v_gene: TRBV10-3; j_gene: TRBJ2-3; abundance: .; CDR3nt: TGTGCCATCAGGGGCAACACAGATACGCAGTATTTT; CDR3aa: CAIRGNTDTQYF
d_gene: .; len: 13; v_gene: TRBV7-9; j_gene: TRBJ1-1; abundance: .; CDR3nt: TGTGCCAGCAGCTGGGGACAAAACACTGAAGCTTTCTTT; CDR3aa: CASSWGQNTEAFF
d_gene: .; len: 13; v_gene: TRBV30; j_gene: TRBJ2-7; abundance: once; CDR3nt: TGTGCCTGGAATCTGTTAACGAACTACGAGCAGTACTTC; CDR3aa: CAWNLLTNYEQYF
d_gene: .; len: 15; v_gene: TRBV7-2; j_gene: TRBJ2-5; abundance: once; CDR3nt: TGTGCCAGCAGCCCACGGCCGCAGGGGAAAGGGACCCAGTACTTC; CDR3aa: CASSPRPQGKGTQYF
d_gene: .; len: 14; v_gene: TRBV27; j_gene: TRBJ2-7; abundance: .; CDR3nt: TGTGCCAGCAGTTTAGGGGCCAGCGGTTACGAGCAGTACTTC; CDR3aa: CASSLGASGYEQYF
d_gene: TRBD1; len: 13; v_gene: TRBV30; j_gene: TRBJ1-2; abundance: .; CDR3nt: TGTGCCTGGAAGGGACAGACTTATGGTGGCTACACCTTC; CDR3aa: CAWKGQTYGGYTF
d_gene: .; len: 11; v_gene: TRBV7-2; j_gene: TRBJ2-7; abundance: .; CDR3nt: TGTGCCAGCAGCGCGGCTAGCGAGCAGTACTTC; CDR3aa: CASSAASEQYF
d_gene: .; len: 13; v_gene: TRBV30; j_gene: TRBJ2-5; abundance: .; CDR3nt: TGTGCCTGGAGTGTGAGACTACAAGAGACCCAGTACTTC; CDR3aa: CAWSVRLQETQYF
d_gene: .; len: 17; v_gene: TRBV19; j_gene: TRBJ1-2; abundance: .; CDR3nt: TGTGCCAGTAGACTGGGTCATGGGACGGGAACTAACTATGGCTACACCTTC; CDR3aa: CASRLGHGTGTNYGYTF
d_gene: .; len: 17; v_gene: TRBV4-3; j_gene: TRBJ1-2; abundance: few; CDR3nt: TGCGCCAGCAGCCAAGAGCCTGCCCCCAATTTCTCCTATGGCTACACCTTC; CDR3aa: CASSQEPAPNFSYGYTF
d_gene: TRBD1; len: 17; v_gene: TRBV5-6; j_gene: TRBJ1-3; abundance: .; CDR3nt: TGTGCCAGCAGCTTTATTACCAGGGGGCCATCTGGAAACACCATATATTTT; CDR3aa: CASSFITRGPSGNTIYF
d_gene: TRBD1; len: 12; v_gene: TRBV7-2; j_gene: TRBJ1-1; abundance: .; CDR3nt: TGTGCCAGCAGCGCCGACAGGGAAAGAGCTTTCTTT; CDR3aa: CASSADRERAFF